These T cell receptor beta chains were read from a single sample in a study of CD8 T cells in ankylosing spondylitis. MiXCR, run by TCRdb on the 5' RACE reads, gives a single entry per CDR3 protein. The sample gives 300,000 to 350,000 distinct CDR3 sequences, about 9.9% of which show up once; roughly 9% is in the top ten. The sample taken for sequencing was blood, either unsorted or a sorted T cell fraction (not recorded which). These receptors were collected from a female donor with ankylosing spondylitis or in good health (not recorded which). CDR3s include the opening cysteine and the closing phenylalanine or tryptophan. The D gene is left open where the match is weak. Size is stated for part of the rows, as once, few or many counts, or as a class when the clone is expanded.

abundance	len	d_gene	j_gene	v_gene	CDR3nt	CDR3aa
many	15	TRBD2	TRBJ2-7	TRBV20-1	TGCAGTGCTCCGATGGCGGGAGGGCCCGGCGGGAGGCAGTACTTC	CSAPMAGGPGGRQYF
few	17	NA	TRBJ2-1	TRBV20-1	TGCAGTGCTAGAGACCCGACGACAGCGAGCTCCTACAATGAGCAGTTCTTC	CSARDPTTASSYNEQFF
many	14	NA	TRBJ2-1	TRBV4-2	TGTGCCAGCAGCCAAGATCTAGGGTGGAATGAGCAGTTCTTC	CASSQDLGWNEQFF
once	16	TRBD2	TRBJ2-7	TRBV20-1	TGCAGTGCCCCAATCCTTAGCGGGGGCGATAACTACGAGCAGTACTTC	CSAPILSGGDNYEQYF
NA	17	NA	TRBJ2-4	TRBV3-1	TGTGCCAGCACCCAAGGGGCGGGGGCCCTAGCCAAAAACATTCAGTACTTC	CASTQGAGALAKNIQYF
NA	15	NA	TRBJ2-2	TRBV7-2	TGTGCCAGCAGCCCCGAGGGGGTTTACACCGGGGAGCTGTTTTTT	CASSPEGVYTGELFF
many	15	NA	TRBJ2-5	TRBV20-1	TGCAGTGCTAGAGATGAAAGGGCGGTACAAGAGACCCAGTACTTC	CSARDERAVQETQYF
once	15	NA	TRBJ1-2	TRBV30	TGTGCCTGGTATCGTCGACTTACAGCTAACTATGGCTACACCTTC	CAWYRRLTANYGYTF
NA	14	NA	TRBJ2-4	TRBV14	TGTGCCAGCAGCCAAGAACGGGTTAAAAACATTCAGTACTTC	CASSQERVKNIQYF
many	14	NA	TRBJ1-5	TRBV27	TGTGCCAGCAGTTTAAGTCCCTATAACCAGCCCCAGCATTTT	CASSLSPYNQPQHF
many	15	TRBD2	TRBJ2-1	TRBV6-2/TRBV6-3	TGTGCCAGCAGCAGTCTAGCGGGAGGGCCCAATGAGCAGTTCTTC	CASSSLAGGPNEQFF
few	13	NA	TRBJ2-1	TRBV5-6	TGTGCCAGCAGCAGGGGGGGCATCAATGAGCAGTTCTTC	CASSRGGINEQFF
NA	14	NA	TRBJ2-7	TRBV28	TGTGCCAGCAGTTTGGCCCCCGTATCTCCCGAGCAGTACTTC	CASSLAPVSPEQYF
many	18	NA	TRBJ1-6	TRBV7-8	TGTGCCAGCAGCTTATTAGTAAGAGGGAATTTCCGGAATTCACCCCTCCACTTT	CASSLLVRGNFRNSPLHF
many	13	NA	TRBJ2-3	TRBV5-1	TGCGCCAGCAGCTTGGGACTACGAGATACGCAGTATTTT	CASSLGLRDTQYF
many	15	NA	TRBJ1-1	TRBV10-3	TGTGCCATCAGTGAGTCGAAAGGGGTTAGCACTGAAGCTTTCTTT	CAISESKGVSTEAFF
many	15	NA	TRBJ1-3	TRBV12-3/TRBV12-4	TGTGCCAGCAGTTTAGACGGGGGATTTCGAAACACCATATATTTT	CASSLDGGFRNTIYF
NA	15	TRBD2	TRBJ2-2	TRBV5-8	TGTGCCAGCAGCACCCTCGGGGGGGGCCCCGGGGAGCTGTTTTTT	CASSTLGGGPGELFF
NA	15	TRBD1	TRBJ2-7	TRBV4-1	TGCGCCAGCAGCCATTTCCGAGGACAGGCGTACGAGCAGTACTTC	CASSHFRGQAYEQYF
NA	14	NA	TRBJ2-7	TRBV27	TGTGCCAGCAGTTTCGGGAGATCCACCTACGAGCAGTACTTC	CASSFGRSTYEQYF
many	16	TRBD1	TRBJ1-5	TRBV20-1	TGCAGTGCTAGAGTTGGGACAGGGGGAAACAATCAGCCCCAGCATTTT	CSARVGTGGNNQPQHF
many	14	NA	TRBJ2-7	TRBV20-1	TGCAGTGCTCCTCCACGGGGTGGATCCTACGAGCAGTACTTC	CSAPPRGGSYEQYF
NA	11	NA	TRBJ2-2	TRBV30	TGTGCCTGGGACGGCCCCGGGGAGCTGTTTTTT	CAWDGPGELFF
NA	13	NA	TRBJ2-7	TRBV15	TGTGCCACCTCAAGCCAGGTAGCTCGCGAGCAGTACTTC	CATSSQVAREQYF
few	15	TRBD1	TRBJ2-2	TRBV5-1	TGCGCCAGCGTATCCGCCCGACAGGGAACCGGGGAGCTGTTTTTT	CASVSARQGTGELFF
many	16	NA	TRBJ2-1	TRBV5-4	TGTGCCAGCAGCCGCGACGGTTTAAGCTCCTACAATGAGCAGTTCTTC	CASSRDGLSSYNEQFF
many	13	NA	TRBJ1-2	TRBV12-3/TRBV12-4	TGTGCCAGCAGCCTCATGGGGGAGGGTGGCTACACCTTC	CASSLMGEGGYTF
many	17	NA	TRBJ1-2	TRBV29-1	TGCAGCGTTGAAGATTTACTCTCCCGGGACGGCGTCTATGGCTACACCTTC	CSVEDLLSRDGVYGYTF
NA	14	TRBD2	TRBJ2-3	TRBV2	TGTGCCAGCACCGTCGGGACTAGCGGTAATACGCAGTATTTT	CASTVGTSGNTQYF
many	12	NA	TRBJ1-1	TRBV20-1	TGCAGTATACCCCGGGGAGGCCTGGGAGCTTTCTTT	CSIPRGGLGAFF
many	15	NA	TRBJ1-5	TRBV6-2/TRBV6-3	TGTGCCAGCAGTCCCGGGACTTTGAGCAATCAGCCCCAGCATTTT	CASSPGTLSNQPQHF
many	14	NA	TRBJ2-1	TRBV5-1	TGCGCCAGCAGCTTGGCGGAGGGGCGTGGTGAGCAGTTCTTC	CASSLAEGRGEQFF
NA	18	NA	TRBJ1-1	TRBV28	TGTGCCAGCAGACCGTTCGATTTCTTAGGGGGACCGAACACTGAAGCTTTCTTT	CASRPFDFLGGPNTEAFF